The clone carrying this T cell receptor beta chain was detected ten times or more. These data come from a study of Graves' ophthalmopathy and Graves' hyperthyroidism. The CDR3 extends over 12 amino acids. The germline CDR1 and CDR2 sequences are MGHDK and SYGVNS. With 3 bases removed from V and 4 bases from J, the gap between germline ends came to 6 bases. CDR3 regions of TCR beta were amplified from RNA transcripts. Following a first-round RT-PCR that used HTBI primers, a second-round multiplex PCR was carried out. One entry per CDR3 protein, called by TCRdb with MiXCR from the multiplex PCR reads. The repertoire consists of fewer than 350,000 distinct CDR3 sequences, with 15% to 20% occurring once and the leading ten covering around an eighth.

The receptor was derived from an adult man with Graves' ophthalmopathy. V is TRBV25-1 and J is TRBJ1-1; D is perhaps TRBD1 (5 bases). Sequenced material: peripheral blood. CDR3 nucleotide sequence: TGTGCCAGCAGTGATGGGGCCACTGAAGCTTTCTTT. Translation gives CASSDGATEAFF.